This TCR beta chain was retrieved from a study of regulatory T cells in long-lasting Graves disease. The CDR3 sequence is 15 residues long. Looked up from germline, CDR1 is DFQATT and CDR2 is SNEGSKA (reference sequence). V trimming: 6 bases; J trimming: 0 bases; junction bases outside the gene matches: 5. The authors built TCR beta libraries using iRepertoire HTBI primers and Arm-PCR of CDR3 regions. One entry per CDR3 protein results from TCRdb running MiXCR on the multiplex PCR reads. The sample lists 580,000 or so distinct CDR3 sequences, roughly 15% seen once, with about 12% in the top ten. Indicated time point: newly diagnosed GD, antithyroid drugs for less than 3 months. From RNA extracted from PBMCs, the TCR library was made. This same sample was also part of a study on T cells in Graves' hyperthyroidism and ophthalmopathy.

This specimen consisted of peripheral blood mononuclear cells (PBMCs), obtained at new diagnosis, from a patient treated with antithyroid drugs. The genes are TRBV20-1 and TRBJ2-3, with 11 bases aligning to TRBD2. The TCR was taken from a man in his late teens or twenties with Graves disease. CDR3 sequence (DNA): TGCAGTGCCCCCGGGACTAGCGGTAGCACAGATACGCAGTATTTT. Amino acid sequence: CSAPGTSGSTDTQYF.